A selection of T cell receptor beta chains follows, all from one sample in a study of technical replicates of blood from several donors. Sequencing used immunoSEQ multiplex PCR; TCRdb keeps in-frame clones, though not all of them. The sample yields 76,000 or so clones, 75% to 95% seen once. Specimen: T cells isolated from PBMCs. Receptor source: a human donor in good health. CDR3s include the opening cysteine and the closing phenylalanine or tryptophan. D genes are given only for firm matches. Size is stated for part of the rows, as once, few or many counts, or as a class when the clone is expanded.

>.|TRBV18|TRBJ2-1|.
CASSWADSYNEQFF
TGTGCCAGCTCATGGGCAGATTCCTACAATGAGCAGTTCTTC
>TRBD2|TRBV29-1|TRBJ2-1|.
CSVVLGRGNEQFF
TGCAGCGTTGTACTGGGGAGGGGCAATGAGCAGTTCTTC
>.|TRBV7-3|TRBJ2-7|.
CASSLATEYEQYF
TGTGCCAGCAGCTTAGCTACAGAGTACGAGCAGTACTTC
>.|TRBV25-1|TRBJ1-1|few
CASSEFAGGSFF
.
>.|TRBV19|TRBJ2-7|.
CASRPPSTSEQYF
TGTGCCAGTAGGCCCCCAAGTACTAGCGAGCAGTACTTC
>.|TRBV18|TRBJ1-1|.
CASSHRTPDEYTIEAFF
TGTGCCAGCTCACACCGGACTCCCGACGAGTATACGATTGAAGCTTTCTTT
>.|TRBV5-4|TRBJ1-1|few
CATKVGGWNTEAFF
TGTGCCACTAAAGTTGGGGGGTGGAACACTGAAGCTTTCTTT
>.|TRBV5-1|TRBJ2-7|.
CASSSEASSYEQYF
TGCGCCAGCAGCTCGGAGGCGAGCTCCTACGAGCAGTACTTC
>.|TRBV18|TRBJ2-5|.
CASSLETQYF
TGTGCCAGCTCCTTAGAGACCCAGTACTTC
>.|TRBV5-4|TRBJ2-6|.
CASSIGGPGANVLTF
TGTGCCAGCAGCATAGGAGGGCCTGGGGCCAACGTCCTGACTTTC
>TRBD2|TRBV5-1|TRBJ2-7|.
CASSHGTSENYEQYF
TGCGCCAGCAGCCACGGGACTAGCGAGAACTACGAGCAGTACTTC
>.|TRBV28|TRBJ1-4|.
CASSPLSIPNEKLFF
TGTGCCAGCAGTCCCCTTAGTATCCCTAATGAAAAACTGTTTTTT
>TRBD2|TRBV7-9|TRBJ2-3|.
CASSPSGSYSTDTQYF
TGTGCCAGCAGCCCTAGCGGGAGTTATAGCACAGATACGCAGTATTTT
>TRBD2|TRBV7-2|TRBJ2-3|.
CASSLAGGTDTQYF
TGTGCCAGCAGCCTAGCGGGAGGCACAGATACGCAGTATTTT
>TRBD1|TRBV7-9|TRBJ2-5|.
CASSLALGRTGASGTQYF
TGTGCCAGCAGCTTAGCCCTAGGAAGAACAGGGGCCTCGGGGACCCAGTACTTC
>TRBD2|TRBV6-5|TRBJ2-7|.
CASSSGSGFREQYF
TGTGCCAGCAGTAGCGGGAGCGGTTTCCGAGAGCAGTACTTC
>.|TRBV5-1|TRBJ2-1|.
CASSLSPTRTPNEQFF
TGCGCCAGCAGCTTGTCTCCGACTAGGACCCCCAATGAGCAGTTCTTC
>.|TRBV5-1|TRBJ2-1|.
CASSSPGRDNEQFF
TGCGCCAGCAGCTCCCCCGGGCGGGACAATGAGCAGTTCTTC
>.|TRBV27|TRBJ1-5|.
CASSPRGGGGNQPQHF
TGTGCCAGCAGTCCCCGGGGCGGGGGCGGCAATCAGCCCCAGCATTTT
>.|TRBV5-1|TRBJ2-2|.
CASSLAGANTGELFF
TGCGCCAGCAGCTTGGCAGGGGCAAACACCGGGGAGCTGTTTTTT
>TRBD1|TRBV5-1|TRBJ2-7|.
CASSQQWTGAYEQYF
TGCGCCAGCAGCCAGCAGTGGACAGGGGCCTACGAGCAGTACTTC
>.|TRBV11-2|TRBJ1-1|few
CASKLGGNTEAFF
TGTGCCAGCAAACTGGGGGGGAACACTGAAGCTTTCTTT
>.|TRBV4-1|TRBJ2-2|.
CASSQPGHSNTGELFF
TGCGCCAGCAGCCAACCGGGACATTCGAACACCGGGGAGCTGTTTTTT
>.|TRBV2|TRBJ1-2|.
CASNQIYDSVYGYTF
TGTGCCAGCAATCAGATTTACGACAGCGTCTATGGCTACACCTTC
>TRBD2|TRBV4-1|TRBJ2-7|.
CASSPRLAGGPYEQYF
TGCGCCAGCAGCCCCAGACTAGCGGGAGGGCCTTACGAGCAGTACTTC
>.|TRBV27|TRBJ2-7|.
CASSFRQTYEQYF
TGTGCCAGCAGTTTCAGACAGACCTACGAGCAGTACTTC
>TRBD2|TRBV29-1|TRBJ2-5|.
CSVVAGGPQETQYF
TGCAGCGTTGTGGCGGGAGGCCCTCAAGAGACCCAGTACTTC
>.|TRBV6-5|TRBJ1-5|.
CASSSGDQPQHF
TGTGCCAGCAGTTCGGGGGATCAGCCCCAGCATTTT
>.|TRBV19|TRBJ1-5|.
CASTAQGERPQHF
TGTGCCAGTACAGCCCAGGGCGAAAGGCCCCAGCATTTT
>TRBD1|TRBV7-3|TRBJ1-1|.
CASSPGTEGTEAFF
TGTGCCAGCAGCCCCGGGACAGAGGGCACTGAAGCTTTCTTT
>.|TRBV4-2|TRBJ1-5|.
CASSPEQYANQPQHF
TGTGCCAGCAGCCCCGAACAGTACGCCAATCAGCCCCAGCATTTT
>.|TRBV7-8|TRBJ1-3|.
CASSLGGRGSGNTIYF
TGTGCCAGCAGCTTAGGAGGGCGTGGGTCCGGAAACACCATATATTTT
>TRBD2|TRBV10-3|TRBJ2-3|.
CAISVPPGLAGLATDTQYF
TGTGCCATCAGTGTCCCACCGGGACTAGCGGGACTTGCGACGGATACGCAGTATTTT
>.|TRBV19|TRBJ2-2|.
CASSKDSGELFF
TGTGCCAGTAGTAAAGACTCCGGGGAGCTGTTTTTT
>TRBD1|TRBV29-1|TRBJ1-1|few
CSVVSRDRGLTEAFF
TGCAGCGTCGTGTCCCGGGACAGGGGTTTGACTGAAGCTTTCTTT
>.|TRBV28|TRBJ2-7|.
CASSSNRRGAAYEQYF
TGTGCCAGCAGTTCAAACCGACGGGGGGCAGCCTACGAGCAGTACTTC
>TRBD1|TRBV7-9|TRBJ2-3|.
CASSSGQGDTDTQYF
TGTGCCAGCAGCTCGGGACAGGGGGACACAGATACGCAGTATTTT
>.|TRBV9|TRBJ1-2|.
CASSVGSGSYGYTF
TGTGCCAGCAGCGTAGGGTCAGGGTCCTATGGCTACACCTTC
>TRBD1|TRBV7-6|TRBJ1-1|.
CATTGALNTEAFF
TGTGCCACGACAGGGGCCCTGAACACTGAAGCTTTCTTT
>.|TRBV19|TRBJ2-2|few
CASMVGGAGELFF
TGTGCCAGTATGGTAGGAGGGGCCGGGGAGCTGTTTTTT
>.|TRBV29-1|TRBJ2-5|.
CSARRGFQETQYF
TGCAGCGCGCGACGGGGTTTTCAAGAGACCCAGTACTTC
>.|TRBV28|TRBJ2-7|.
CASSTINRAVLAYEQYF
TGTGCCAGCAGTACTATCAACAGGGCTGTCCTCGCCTACGAGCAGTACTTC
>.|TRBV14|TRBJ1-1|.
CASSQDYREAFF
TGTGCCAGCAGCCAAGATTACAGGGAAGCTTTCTTT
>.|TRBV11-2|TRBJ1-1|.
CASSFVNTEAFF
TGTGCCAGCAGCTTCGTGAACACTGAAGCTTTCTTT
>TRBD1|TRBV28|TRBJ1-2|.
CASSLRQGYGYTF
TGTGCCAGCAGTCTCCGACAGGGGTATGGCTACACCTTC